This record looks at one TCR beta chain sequence and its context. This entry is derived from a study of CD8 T cells in Susac syndrome. Sequencing of TCR beta was undertaken in CD8+ and CD4+ T cells derived from blood. The CD8+ and CD4+ T cells were negatively isolated, with the TEMRA cells enriched by FACS. Random hexamers primed reverse transcription of 0.5 to 1 ug RNA. The method of amplification for TCR beta CDR3 was immunoSEQ multiplex PCR, covering 54 Vbeta and 13 Jbeta. A single record per CDR3 protein comes from TCRdb applying MiXCR to the immunoSEQ multiplex PCR reads. The sample holds approximately 230,000 distinct CDR3 sequences, about 94% seen once. The sequence derives from a human donor with multiple sclerosis. Material for sequencing was CD4+ T cells from PBMCs.

As DNA, the CDR3 is TGTGCCAGTTCGAGAGCGGGGGGCAATCAGCCCCAGCATTTT. As protein: CASSRAGGNQPQHF. V gene TRBV19 combines with J gene TRBJ1-5, with D possibly matching TRBD1 (5 bases). V was pared by 8 bases and J by 2 bases, with 13 bases between. Per the germline V gene, CDR1 is LNHDA and CDR2 is SQIVND (reference sequence). The CDR3 extends over 14 amino acids.